These 9 T cell receptor beta chains share one sample of origin, sequenced in a study of OX40 agonist ivuxolimab in advanced cancers. The method was immunoSEQ multiplex PCR; TCRdb's version includes in-frame clones alone and lacks a portion of them. The sample shows tens of thousands of clones, around 85% of them seen only once. This material consisted of CD4+ or CD8+ T cells sorted from blood, taken in a trial of the OX40 agonist ivuxolimab. The origin of the receptors is an adult with an advanced solid tumor such as melanoma, head and neck, liver or kidney cancer.

This chain connects TRBV19 to TRBJ2-7; 15 bases match TRBD2. The CDR3 contains 15 residues. With V trimmed by 7 bases and J by 4 bases, 5 bases remained unmatched. Germline V gene data show CDR1 as LNHDA and CDR2 as SQIVND (reference sequence). CDR3 protein: CASNRGTSGRYEQYF. CDR3 DNA: TGTGCCAGTAACCGGGGGACTAGCGGGAGGTACGAGCAGTACTTC.

The chain links TRBV7-3 to TRBJ2-1; D is perhaps TRBD2 (6 bases). CDR1 SGHTA and CDR2 FQGTGA come from the germline V gene. The CDR3 covers 17 residues. The V end lost 3 bases, the J end lost 4 bases, and 19 bases lay between the germline ends. The DNA of the CDR3 is TGTGCCAGCAGCTTGAACTCAGGTGGTAGCGGTTACAATGAGCAGTTCTTC. This encodes CASSLNSGGSGYNEQFF.

The J gene is TRBJ1-2, the V gene TRBV6-1; a weak D match, TRBD1 (6 bases). V lost 2 bases to trimming and J lost 4 bases, with 14 bases between them. The CDR3 runs to 15 residues. Germline loops: CDR1 MNHNS, CDR2 SASEGT. The CDR3 DNA reads TGTGCCAGCAGTGAACGCCCGGGGGCAATCTATGGCTACACCTTC. Its translation: CASSERPGAIYGYTF.

V usage is TRBV7-2 and J usage is TRBJ2-1; D possibly matches TRBD1 or TRBD2 (5 bases each). Germline CDR1 is SGHTA and CDR2 is FQGNSA. Trimming stripped 4 bases from V and 5 bases from J, with 9 bases between. The CDR3 contains 13 residues. CDR3: CASSWGRNNEQFF. The DNA for the CDR3 is TGTGCCAGCAGCTGGGGACGGAACAATGAGCAGTTCTTC.

CDR3 coding DNA: TGTGCCAGTAGTATCGGTTCAAGAGCAGGGGGCGATGAGCAGTTCTTC. It translates to CASSIGSRAGGDEQFF. The V gene is TRBV19, the J gene TRBJ2-1; 8 bases map to TRBD1. Unmatched junction bases numbered 12, after V lost 3 bases and J lost 8 bases. There are 16 residues in the CDR3. The germline gives CDR1 LNHDA, CDR2 SQIVND (reference sequence).

The J gene is TRBJ1-1, the V gene TRBV29-1; no clear D gene. This CDR3 is 14 amino acids long. The V and J ends lost 2 bases and 6 bases respectively, with 16 bases between them. The germline CDR1 and CDR2 sequences are SQVTM and ANQGSEA. The CDR3 bases are TGCAGCGTTGAAAGAGGGCCCACTTGGGCTGAAGCTTTCTTT. Protein: CSVERGPTWAEAFF.

Only one count was recorded for this clone. The rearrangement joins TRBV4-3 to TRBJ2-3, with 8 bases matching TRBD1. Germline lookup yields CDR1 LGHNA and CDR2 YSLEER. Germline trimming cut 0 bases from V and 5 bases from J; bases unmatched to any gene: 4. The CDR3 has 15 amino acids. The CDR3: CASSQEGQGEDTQYF. The CDR3 nucleotides read TGCGCCAGCAGCCAAGAAGGACAGGGAGAAGATACGCAGTATTTT.

V is TRBV7-6 and J is TRBJ2-5, with 8 bases matching TRBD2. Germline loops: CDR1 SGHVS, CDR2 FNYEAQ. This CDR3 has 13 amino acids. Germline trimming cut 7 bases from V and 2 bases from J; bases unmatched to any gene: 3. The CDR3 here is CASNRLAQETQYF. CDR3 sequence (DNA): TGTGCCAGCAACCGACTAGCGCAAGAGACCCAGTACTTC.

The chain has TRBV28 and TRBJ1-2; D is unresolved. This CDR3 spans 13 amino acids. V dropped 3 bases and J dropped 5 bases, with 10 bases sitting between them. CDR1 and CDR2 (germline): MDHEN, SYDVKM. The CDR3 sequence is CASSLRVEYGYTF. The CDR3 coding sequence is TGTGCCAGCAGTTTGCGAGTCGAGTATGGCTACACCTTC.